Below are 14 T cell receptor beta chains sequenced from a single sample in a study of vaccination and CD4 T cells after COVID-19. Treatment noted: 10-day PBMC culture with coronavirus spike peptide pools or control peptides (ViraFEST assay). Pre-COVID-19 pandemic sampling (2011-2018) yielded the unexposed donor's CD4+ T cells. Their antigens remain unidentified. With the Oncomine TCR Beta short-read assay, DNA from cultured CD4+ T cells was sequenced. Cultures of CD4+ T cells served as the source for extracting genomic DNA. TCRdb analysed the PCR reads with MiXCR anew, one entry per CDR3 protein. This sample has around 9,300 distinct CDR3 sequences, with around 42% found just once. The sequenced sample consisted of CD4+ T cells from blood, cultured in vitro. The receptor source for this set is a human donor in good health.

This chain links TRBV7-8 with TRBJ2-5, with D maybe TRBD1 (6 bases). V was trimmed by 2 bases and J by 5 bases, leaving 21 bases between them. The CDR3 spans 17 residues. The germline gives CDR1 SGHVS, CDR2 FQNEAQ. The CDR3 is CASSLNRFRGSGETQYF. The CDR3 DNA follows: TGTGCCAGCAGCTTAAATAGGTTTAGGGGGAGCGGCGAGACCCAGTACTTC.

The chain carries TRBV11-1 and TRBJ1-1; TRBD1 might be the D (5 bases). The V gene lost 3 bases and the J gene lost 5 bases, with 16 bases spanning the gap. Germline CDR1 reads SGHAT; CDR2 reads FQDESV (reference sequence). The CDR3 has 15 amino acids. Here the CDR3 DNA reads TGTGCCAGCAGCTTGGAGGGGAACTATGTAACTGAAGCTTTCTTT. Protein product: CASSLEGNYVTEAFF.

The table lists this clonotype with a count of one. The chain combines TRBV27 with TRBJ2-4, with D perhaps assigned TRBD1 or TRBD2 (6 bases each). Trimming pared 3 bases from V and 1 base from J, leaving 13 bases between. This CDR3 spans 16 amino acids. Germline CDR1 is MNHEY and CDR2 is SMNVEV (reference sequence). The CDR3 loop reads CASSLSGALAKNIQYF. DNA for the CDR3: TGTGCCAGCAGTTTGTCGGGGGCTCTGGCCAAAAACATTCAGTACTTC.

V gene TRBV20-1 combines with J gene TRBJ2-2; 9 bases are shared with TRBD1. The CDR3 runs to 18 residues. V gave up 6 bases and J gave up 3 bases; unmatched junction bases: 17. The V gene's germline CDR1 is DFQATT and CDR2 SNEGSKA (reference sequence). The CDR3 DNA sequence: TGCAGTGCGCGTGAAGGAACCCGGGACAGGGCCTACACCGGGGAGCTGTTTTTT. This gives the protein CSAREGTRDRAYTGELFF.

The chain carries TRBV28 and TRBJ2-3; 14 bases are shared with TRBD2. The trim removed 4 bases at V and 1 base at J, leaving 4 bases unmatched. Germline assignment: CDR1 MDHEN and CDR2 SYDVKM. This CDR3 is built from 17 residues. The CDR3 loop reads CASSSGLAGVGTDTQYF. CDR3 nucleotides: TGTGCCAGCAGTTCGGGACTAGCGGGAGTTGGCACAGATACGCAGTATTTT.

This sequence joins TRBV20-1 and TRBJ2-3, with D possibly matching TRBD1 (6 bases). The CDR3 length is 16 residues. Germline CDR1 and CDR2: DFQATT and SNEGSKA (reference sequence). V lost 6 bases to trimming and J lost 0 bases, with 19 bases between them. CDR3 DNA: TGCAGTGCGTGGGACACACCGCCTAGGAGCACAGATACGCAGTATTTT. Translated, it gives CSAWDTPPRSTDTQYF.

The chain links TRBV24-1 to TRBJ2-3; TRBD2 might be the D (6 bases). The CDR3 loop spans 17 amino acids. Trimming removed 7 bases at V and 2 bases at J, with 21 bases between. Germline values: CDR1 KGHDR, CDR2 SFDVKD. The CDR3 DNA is TGTGCCACCAGGGCGAGAGGCAGCGGGCCTTTCACAGATACGCAGTATTTT. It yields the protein CATRARGSGPFTDTQYF.

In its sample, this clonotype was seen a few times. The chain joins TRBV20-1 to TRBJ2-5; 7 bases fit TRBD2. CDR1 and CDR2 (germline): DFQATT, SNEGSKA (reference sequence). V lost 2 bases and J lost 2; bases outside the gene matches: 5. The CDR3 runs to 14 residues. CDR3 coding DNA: TGCAGTGCTAGACCCAGAGCGGGGCAAGAGACCCAGTACTTC. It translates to CSARPRAGQETQYF.

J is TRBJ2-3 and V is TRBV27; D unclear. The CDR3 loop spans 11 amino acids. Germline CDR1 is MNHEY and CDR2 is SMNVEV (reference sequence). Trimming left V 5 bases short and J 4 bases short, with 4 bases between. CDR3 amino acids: CASSQSDTQYF. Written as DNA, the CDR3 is TGTGCCAGCAGTCAGTCAGATACGCAGTATTTT.

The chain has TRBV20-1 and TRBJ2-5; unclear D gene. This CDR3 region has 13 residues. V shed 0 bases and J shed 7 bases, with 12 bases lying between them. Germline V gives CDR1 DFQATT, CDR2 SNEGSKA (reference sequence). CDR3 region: CSARDPGSGTQYF. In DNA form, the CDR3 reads TGCAGTGCTAGAGATCCAGGCTCGGGGACCCAGTACTTC.

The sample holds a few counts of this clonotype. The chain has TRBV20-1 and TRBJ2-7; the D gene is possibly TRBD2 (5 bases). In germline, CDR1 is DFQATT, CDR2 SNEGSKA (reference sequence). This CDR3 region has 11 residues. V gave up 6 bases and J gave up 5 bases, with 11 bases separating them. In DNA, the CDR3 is TGCAGTGCCTACGGGCGGGACGAGCAGTACTTC. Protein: CSAYGRDEQYF.

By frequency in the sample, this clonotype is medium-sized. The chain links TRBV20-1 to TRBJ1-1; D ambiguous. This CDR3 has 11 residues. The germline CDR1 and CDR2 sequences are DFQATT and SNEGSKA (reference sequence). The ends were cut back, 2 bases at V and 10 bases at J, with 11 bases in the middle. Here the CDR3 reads CSARRAAGAFF. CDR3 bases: TGCAGTGCTAGAAGGGCGGCCGGAGCTTTCTTT.

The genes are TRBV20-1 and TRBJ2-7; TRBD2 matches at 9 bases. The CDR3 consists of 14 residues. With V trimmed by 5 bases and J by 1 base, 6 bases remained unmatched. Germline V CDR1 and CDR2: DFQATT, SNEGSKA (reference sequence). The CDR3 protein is CSAFSGSDSYEQYF. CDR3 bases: TGCAGTGCTTTTAGCGGGAGCGATTCCTACGAGCAGTACTTC.

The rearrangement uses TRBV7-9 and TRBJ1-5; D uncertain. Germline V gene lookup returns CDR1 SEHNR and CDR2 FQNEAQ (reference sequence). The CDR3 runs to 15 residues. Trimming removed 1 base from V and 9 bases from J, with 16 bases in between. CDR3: CASSLGTRVNAPQHF. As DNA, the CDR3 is TGTGCCAGCAGCTTAGGGACGAGGGTAAATGCGCCCCAGCATTTT.